These 25 T cell receptor beta chains originate from one sample sequenced in a study of blood T cell repertoires in COVID-19. Here immunoSEQ multiplex PCR was the method, and the copy in TCRdb shows in-frame clones only, minus some. The sample includes around 150,000 clones, about 85% of them seen just once. Sample: peripheral blood. These receptors all stem from a woman aged 55-70 years with COVID-19, enrolled during active disease.

The gene calls are TRBV5-1 and TRBJ2-2; 7 nucleotides line up with TRBD2. The CDR3 totals 14 residues. The V gene's germline CDR1 is SGHRS and CDR2 YFSETQ. V shed 0 bases and J 9 bases; nucleotides not matched to a gene: 5. CDR3 loop: CASSLVGEGRELFF. CDR3 DNA: TGCGCCAGCAGCTTGGTCGGGGAGGGAAGGGAGCTGTTTTTT.

This clone was recorded only once. In nucleotides, the CDR3 is TGTGCCAGCAGCTTCCCCGGCGGCGCTGGCTACACCTTC. Amino acids: CASSFPGGAGYTF. The chain combines TRBV7-3 with TRBJ1-2; D uncertain. The CDR3 totals 13 residues. Trimming removed 3 bases from V and 7 bases from J, with 12 bases in between. Germline V gene lookup returns CDR1 SGHTA and CDR2 FQGTGA.

The gene calls are TRBV5-5 and TRBJ2-5, with 8 bases matching TRBD1. Unmatched junction bases numbered 10, after V lost 4 bases and J lost 5 bases. Germline V gene lookup returns CDR1 SGHKS and CDR2 YYEKEE (reference sequence). This CDR3 has 15 residues. CDR3 DNA sequence: TGTGCCAGCAGCCTTCAGGGGGCACCGGGGGAGACCCAGTACTTC. It encodes CASSLQGAPGETQYF. Complete variable domain (other parts from reference TRBV5-5 and TRBJ2-5): DAGVTQSPTHLIKTRGQQVTLRCSPISGHKSVSWYQQVLGQGPQFIFQYYEKEERGRGNFPDRFSARQFPNYSSELNVNALLLGDSALYLCASSLQGAPGETQYFGPGTRLLVL.

The rearrangement joins TRBV6-2 or TRBV6-3 to TRBJ1-2; tentatively, D is TRBD1 (5 bases). This CDR3 spans 17 amino acids. Germline V gene sequence: CDR1 MNHEY, CDR2 SVGEGT. Trimming cost V 0 bases and J 8 bases, with 22 bases left between them. The chain's CDR3 is CASSYSKGPRGGGGYTF. The CDR3 nucleotides read TGTGCCAGCAGTTACTCGAAGGGCCCCCGGGGCGGAGGGGGCTACACCTTC.

The chain recombines TRBV7-8 with TRBJ1-1, with a possible D match to TRBD1 (6 bases). V was pared by 4 bases and J by 4 bases, with 19 bases between. Looked up from germline, CDR1 is SGHVS and CDR2 is FQNEAQ. This CDR3 is 16 amino acids long. The chain's CDR3 is CASSSASVQGSTEAFF. CDR3 in DNA: TGTGCCAGCAGCTCGGCTTCGGTACAGGGAAGCACTGAAGCTTTCTTT.

In this sample, this clone turned up a few times. The chain recombines TRBV6-6 with TRBJ2-7, with a tentative D call TRBD1 (5 bases). CDR1 and CDR2 from the germline V gene are MNHNY and SVGAGI (reference sequence). V dropped 6 bases and J dropped 2 bases, with 17 bases sitting between them. The CDR3 contains 15 residues. For the CDR3, the DNA is TGTGCCAGCAGCTCTGCAGGGTCTAAGACCTACGAGCAGTACTTC. As protein: CASSSAGSKTYEQYF.

The chain combines TRBV27 with TRBJ1-1; D remains unclear. Germline V lookup: CDR1 MNHEY, CDR2 SMNVEV (reference sequence). The CDR3 covers 13 residues. V was trimmed by 3 bases and J by 0 bases, leaving 5 bases between them. CDR3 in amino acids: CASSFSLNTEAFF. As DNA, the CDR3 is TGTGCCAGCAGTTTCAGTCTGAACACTGAAGCTTTCTTT.

This chain's CDR3 is CASSLEGAYQETQYF. The CDR3 DNA follows: TGTGCCAGCAGCTTGGAGGGAGCGTACCAAGAGACCCAGTACTTC. The chain recombines TRBV5-5 with TRBJ2-5; weak D call: TRBD2 (5 bases). V was trimmed by 0 bases and J by 0 bases, leaving 9 bases between them. The CDR3 spans 15 residues. Germline lookup yields CDR1 SGHKS and CDR2 YYEKEE (reference sequence).

The chain combines TRBV30 with TRBJ1-5; perhaps TRBD1 as D (5 bases). The CDR3 spans 16 residues. The V and J ends lost 1 base and 2 bases respectively, with 15 bases between them. Germline V CDR1 and CDR2: GTSNPN, SVGIG (reference sequence). The CDR3 sequence is CAWSARNGRGNQPQHF. The CDR3 coding sequence is TGTGCCTGGAGTGCCCGGAACGGCAGGGGCAATCAGCCCCAGCATTTT.

This rearrangement joins TRBV7-9 to TRBJ1-2; D not resolved. V gave up 1 base and J gave up 8 bases, with 11 bases separating them. The V gene's germline CDR1 is SEHNR and CDR2 FQNEAQ (reference sequence). The CDR3 spans 13 residues. The DNA of the CDR3 is TGTGCCAGCAGCTTAGACACCCTCTTGGGCTACACCTTC. Its protein product is CASSLDTLLGYTF.

The chain couples TRBV5-6 to TRBJ2-1, with D maybe TRBD2 (5 bases). The germline gives CDR1 SGHDT, CDR2 YYEEEE. V was pared by 3 bases and J by 9 bases, with 19 bases between. The CDR3 consists of 15 residues. The CDR3 region has the DNA TGTGCCAGCAGCTCAACCGGGTTCCCCGGGGTTGAGCAGTTCTTC. This sequence encodes CASSSTGFPGVEQFF.

A remark on this clone: Other DNA variants within this sample encode the same CDR3. The rearrangement joins TRBV10-2 to TRBJ1-1; D possibly corresponds to TRBD1 (6 bases). CDR1 and CDR2 from the germline V gene are WSHSY and SAAADI. V was clipped by 5 bases and J by 1 base, with 8 bases between them. The CDR3 consists of 13 residues. CDR3 sequence (DNA): TGCGCCAGCAGTCTACAGGGGAACACTGAAGCTTTCTTT. This translates into CASSLQGNTEAFF.

This chain links TRBV20-1 with TRBJ1-2, with 7 bases lining up with TRBD1. This CDR3 has 14 amino acids. Germline CDR1 and CDR2: DFQATT and SNEGSKA (reference sequence). J gave up 6 bases and V 3 bases, and 10 bases lay outside the gene matches. Here the CDR3 reads CSASTPTGWNGYTF. The CDR3 DNA sequence: TGCAGTGCTAGTACCCCGACAGGGTGGAATGGCTACACCTTC.

This clone appeared once. The chain joins TRBV19 to TRBJ1-6; maybe TRBD1 (6 bases). The V gene's germline CDR1 is LNHDA and CDR2 SQIVND (reference sequence). CDR3 length: 17 amino acids. The V gene lost 5 bases and the J gene lost 0 bases, with 14 bases spanning the gap. The CDR3, as DNA: TGTGCCAGTAGTTTCCCAGGGGCGAGCTCCTATAATTCACCCCTCCACTTT. This translates into CASSFPGASSYNSPLHF.

The chain couples TRBV14 to TRBJ1-2, with 8 bases that match TRBD1. V lost 2 bases and J lost 2; bases outside the gene matches: 4. This CDR3 region has 15 residues. Looked up from germline, CDR1 is SGHDN and CDR2 is FVKESK. CDR3 region: CASSQTDRANYGYTF. Written as DNA, the CDR3 is TGTGCCAGCAGCCAAACGGACAGGGCGAACTATGGCTACACCTTC.

As to this clone: The same CDR3 is also encoded by other DNA sequences in this sample. This chain connects TRBV14 to TRBJ1-2; D is possibly TRBD1 (5 bases). CDR3 size: 13 residues. Germline-derived CDR1 and CDR2 are SGHDN and FVKESK. The V gene lost 3 bases and the J gene lost 5 bases, with 10 bases spanning the gap. For the CDR3, the DNA is TGTGCCAGCAGCCAGGGGCAAAATTATGGCTACACCTTC. This translates into CASSQGQNYGYTF.

This clone was recorded once. The genes are TRBV19 and TRBJ1-1, with TRBD1 identical over 8 bases. The ends lost 3 bases at V and 0 bases at J; junction bases unmatched: 9. This CDR3 is 17 amino acids long. CDR1 and CDR2 from the germline V gene are LNHDA and SQIVND (reference sequence). CDR3 residues: CASSITLRTGMNTEAFF. The CDR3 DNA is TGTGCCAGTAGTATCACTCTTCGGACAGGGATGAACACTGAAGCTTTCTTT.

The CDR3 is CASSLVGGSSYEQYF. In nucleotides, the CDR3 is TGTGCCAGCAGCTTAGTAGGAGGGAGCTCCTACGAGCAGTACTTC. The chain recombines TRBV7-8 with TRBJ2-7; the D gene is possibly TRBD2 (6 bases). The CDR3 spans 15 residues. Trimming pared 1 base from V and 0 bases from J, leaving 10 bases between. Germline V gene data show CDR1 as SGHVS and CDR2 as FQNEAQ.

The chain combines TRBV6-5 with TRBJ1-2; D is possibly TRBD1 (6 bases). Trimming pared 6 bases from V and 4 bases from J, leaving 12 bases between. The CDR3 runs 13 residues. The V gene's germline CDR1 is MNHEY and CDR2 SVGAGI. The CDR3 nucleotides read TGTGCCAGCAGCCGACAGGATTCCTATGGCTACACCTTC. The encoded protein is CASSRQDSYGYTF.

There are a few counts of this clone. This CDR3 is CASSLIGGGSSTNEKLFF. CDR3 in DNA: TGTGCCAGCAGTTTAATTGGCGGAGGGAGCTCTACTAATGAAAAACTGTTTTTT. The chain couples TRBV28 to TRBJ1-4; D gene unclear. The germline V and J ends were trimmed by 2 bases and 2 bases, with 18 bases remaining between them. Germline assignment: CDR1 MDHEN and CDR2 SYDVKM. The CDR3 totals 18 residues.

The rearrangement joins TRBV5-1 to TRBJ2-3; 11 bases agree with TRBD2. Trimming removed 0 bases from V and 1 base from J; junction bases left unmatched: 10. Germline V gives CDR1 SGHRS, CDR2 YFSETQ. The CDR3 is 19 residues long. CDR3 nucleotides: TGCGCCAGCAGCTTGGCACTAGCGGGAGCCGGGGTAGGCACAGATACGCAGTATTTT. Amino acid sequence: CASSLALAGAGVGTDTQYF. Full variable domain (rest looked up from reference TRBV5-1 and TRBJ2-3): KAGVTQTPRYLIKTRGQQVTLSCSPISGHRSVSWYQQTPGQGLQFLFEYFSETQRNKGNFPGRFSGRQFSNSRSEMNVSTLELGDSALYLCASSLALAGAGVGTDTQYFGPGTRLTVL.

The V gene is TRBV5-1, the J gene TRBJ1-5; 7 nucleotides align to TRBD1. V gave up 5 bases and J gave up 0 bases; unmatched junction bases: 5. Germline CDR1 is SGHRS and CDR2 is YFSETQ. The CDR3 covers 15 residues. The CDR3 loop is CASRPTGDSNQPQHF. In DNA form, the CDR3 reads TGCGCCAGCAGACCTACAGGGGATAGCAATCAGCCCCAGCATTTT. Full variable domain (outside the CDR3, taken from reference TRBV5-1 and TRBJ1-5): KAGVTQTPRYLIKTRGQQVTLSCSPISGHRSVSWYQQTPGQGLQFLFEYFSETQRNKGNFPGRFSGRQFSNSRSEMNVSTLELGDSALYLCASRPTGDSNQPQHFGDGTRLSIL.

This chain joins TRBV6-1 and TRBJ1-2, with 8 bases identical to TRBD1. This CDR3 is 15 amino acids long. The junction had 8 bases not matched to a gene; V was cut back by 2 bases and J by 6 bases. Germline V gene data show CDR1 as MNHNS and CDR2 as SASEGT. The CDR3 spells CASSEWGRGRNGYTF. The CDR3 DNA follows: TGTGCCAGCAGTGAATGGGGCAGGGGGCGGAATGGCTACACCTTC.

The rearrangement uses TRBV27 and TRBJ2-5; no clear D gene. The CDR3 spans 14 residues. Trimming pared 2 bases from V and 2 bases from J, leaving 9 bases between. CDR1 is MNHEY and CDR2 is SMNVEV in the germline V gene (reference sequence). In DNA, the CDR3 is TGTGCCAGCAGTTTAACGGGTCGGCAAGAGACCCAGTACTTC. Translation gives CASSLTGRQETQYF.

The chain employs TRBV6-5 and TRBJ1-2, with TRBD1 matching over 10 bases. J gave up 8 bases and V 4 bases, and 13 bases lay outside the gene matches. CDR1 is MNHEY and CDR2 is SVGAGI in the germline V gene. This CDR3 is 16 amino acids long. The CDR3 DNA reads as TGTGCCAGCAGTTTCTCCGGGACAGGGGTTCTATTAGGCTACACCTTC. Translation gives CASSFSGTGVLLGYTF.